This passage covers 27 T cell receptor beta chains from one sample sequenced in a study of T cells in Graves' hyperthyroidism and ophthalmopathy. Amplified TCR beta CDR3 regions derived from RNA transcripts. Initially, a first-round RT-PCR of the TCR CDR3 employed the HTBI primer set. Using its own MiXCR run on the multiplex PCR reads, TCRdb lists one record per CDR3 protein. The sample yields around 300,000 distinct CDR3 sequences, roughly 22% seen once. Material: blood. These receptors all come from a man aged 25 to 45 with Graves' ophthalmopathy.

The chain has TRBV30 and TRBJ1-5, with a weak D call TRBD1 (5 bases). The length of the CDR3 is 17 residues. Germline V CDR1 and CDR2: GTSNPN, SVGIG (reference sequence). Between the trimmed V and J ends, which lost 2 bases and 2 bases, there was a span of 19 bases. As DNA, the CDR3 is TGTGCCTGGAGTCACCGGGGAGGGGCTGGCGGCAATCAGCCCCAGCATTTT. This translates into CAWSHRGGAGGNQPQHF.

This clonotype has a handful of counts. The J gene is TRBJ2-1, the V gene TRBV28, with TRBD2 matching over 9 bases. Germline CDR1 is MDHEN and CDR2 is SYDVKM. CDR3 length: 16 residues. With V trimmed by 0 bases and J by 9 bases, 9 bases remained unmatched. The CDR3 loop reads CASSLWLAGVDGEQFF. CDR3 coding DNA: TGTGCCAGCAGTTTATGGTTAGCGGGAGTTGATGGTGAGCAGTTCTTC.

This clonotype was seen only once. The chain is built from TRBV20-1 and TRBJ2-4; TRBD1 agrees at 8 bases. V lost 5 bases to trimming and J lost 6 bases; unmatched junction nucleotides: 3. From germline, CDR1 is DFQATT and CDR2 SNEGSKA (reference sequence). The CDR3 runs 12 residues. CDR3 nucleotides: TGCAGTGCTCCTGGACAGGGAAACATTCAGTACTTC. Translation gives CSAPGQGNIQYF.

V and J are TRBV6-1 and TRBJ2-2; TRBD2 agrees at 13 bases. CDR1 and CDR2 from the germline V gene are MNHNS and SASEGT. J lost 6 bases, V lost 6 bases, and 4 bases had no gene match. The CDR3 contains 15 residues. CDR3 DNA: TGTGCCAGCAGACGGACTAGCGGGAGCCCCGGGGAGCTGTTTTTT. This codes for CASRRTSGSPGELFF.

This chain links TRBV13 with TRBJ1-2; D is unclear. CDR1 and CDR2 (germline): PRHDT, FYEKMQ (reference sequence). V was cut by 3 bases and J by 4 bases, with 24 bases left in between. The CDR3 totals 18 residues. CDR3 sequence reads: CASSFWSVRPGTGYGYTF. CDR3 nucleotide sequence: TGTGCCAGCAGCTTTTGGAGTGTCCGTCCGGGAACGGGCTATGGCTACACCTTC.

The chain is built from TRBV3-1 and TRBJ2-2; D is ambiguous. This CDR3 region has 14 residues. Trimming took 4 bases from V and 4 from J, leaving 10 bases between them. Germline V gene lookup returns CDR1 LGHDT and CDR2 YNNKEL (reference sequence). The CDR3 is CASSRTVTTGELFF. The CDR3 bases are TGTGCCAGCAGCCGGACGGTGACCACCGGGGAGCTGTTTTTT.

This CDR3 reads CASSPGAGTYNEQFF. The CDR3, as DNA: TGTGCCAGCAGCCCTGGGGCGGGAACCTACAATGAGCAGTTCTTC. This chain joins TRBV13 and TRBJ2-1, with D possibly being TRBD2 (6 bases). CDR3 length: 15 amino acids. The germline V gene encodes CDR1 PRHDT and CDR2 FYEKMQ (reference sequence). Trimming removed 5 bases from V and 2 bases from J, with 13 bases in between.

This clonotype was counted at least ten times. The chain couples TRBV6-1 to TRBJ2-7; D unclear. Looked up from germline, CDR1 is MNHNS and CDR2 is SASEGT. CDR3 length: 14 residues. V lost 1 base and J 2 bases, leaving 9 bases between the germline ends. The CDR3 region is CASSEVGRPYEQYF. The CDR3 DNA follows: TGTGCCAGCAGTGAAGTTGGGCGTCCCTACGAGCAGTACTTC.

CDR3: CATSRDGREGGYTF. DNA of the CDR3: TGTGCCACCAGCAGAGATGGCAGGGAAGGGGGCTACACCTTC. The chain employs TRBV15 and TRBJ1-2; maybe TRBD1 (5 bases). CDR1 is LNHNV and CDR2 is YYDKDF in the germline V gene (reference sequence). Between the trimmed V and J ends, which lost 0 bases and 8 bases, there was a span of 13 bases. This CDR3 has 14 amino acids. Drawing the rest from reference TRBV15 and TRBJ1-2, the complete variable domain is DAMVIQNPRYQVTQFGKPVTLSCSQTLNHNVMYWYQQKSSQAPKLLFHYYDKDFNNEADTPDNFQSRRPNTSFCFLDIRSPGLGDTAMYLCATSRDGREGGYTFGSGTRLTVV.

This clonotype has at least ten counts. The chain links TRBV18 to TRBJ2-1; TRBD2 matches at 9 bases. CDR3 length equals 15 residues. J lost 0 bases, V lost 6 bases, and 3 bases had no gene match. Looked up from germline, CDR1 is KGHSH and CDR2 is LQKENI. The CDR3 DNA follows: TGTGCCAGCTCTCAGCGGGAGGTCTCCTACAATGAGCAGTTCTTC. Translating it yields CASSQREVSYNEQFF.

The chain combines TRBV3-1 with TRBJ2-7, with D possibly matching TRBD2 (5 bases). V dropped 4 bases and J dropped 8 bases, with 15 bases sitting between them. Germline CDR1 LGHDT, CDR2 YNNKEL (reference sequence). This CDR3 has 13 amino acids. In DNA, the CDR3 is TGTGCCAGCAGCCGACTAAGCGGACGCCAGCAGTACTTC. Its translation is CASSRLSGRQQYF.

A few counts support this clonotype. The chain uses TRBV29-1 and TRBJ1-1, with D hard to call. Germline loops: CDR1 SQVTM, CDR2 ANQGSEA. V dropped 5 bases and J dropped 0 bases, with 1 base sitting between them. The CDR3 consists of 10 residues. The CDR3 here is CSVMNTEAFF. The CDR3 bases are TGCAGCGTTATGAACACTGAAGCTTTCTTT.

This CDR3 is CASSLVAGTYEQYF. Written as DNA, the CDR3 is TGCGCCAGCAGCTTGGTAGCGGGAACCTACGAGCAGTACTTC. The chain joins TRBV5-1 to TRBJ2-7; 8 nucleotides align to TRBD2. Germline values: CDR1 SGHRS, CDR2 YFSETQ. J was trimmed by 2 bases and V by 0 bases; bases with no gene match: 1. CDR3 size: 14 residues.

In this sample, this clonotype turned up a few times. The V gene is TRBV20-1, the J gene TRBJ2-7; no firm D call. From germline, CDR1 is DFQATT and CDR2 SNEGSKA (reference sequence). CDR3 length: 13 amino acids. V dropped 2 bases and J dropped 7 bases, with 15 bases sitting between them. CDR3 protein: CSARSTLAREQYF. CDR3 coding DNA: TGCAGTGCTAGATCTACACTCGCCAGGGAGCAGTACTTC.

This clonotype was counted many times. This chain connects TRBV19 to TRBJ2-4, with 10 bases identical to TRBD1. The CDR3 loop spans 17 amino acids. V gave up 5 bases and J gave up 1 base; unmatched junction bases: 8. The V gene's germline CDR1 is LNHDA and CDR2 SQIVND (reference sequence). The CDR3 protein is CASSRGGTGEAKNIQYF. In DNA, the CDR3 is TGTGCCAGTAGTCGAGGAGGGACAGGGGAGGCCAAAAACATTCAGTACTTC.

As DNA, the CDR3 is TGTGCCAGCAGCGGAAGGGGAGTTGGAAACACCATATATTTT. It is translated as CASSGRGVGNTIYF. This chain uses TRBV5-4 with TRBJ1-3, with D possibly being TRBD1 (5 bases). This CDR3 spans 14 amino acids. The germline CDR1 and CDR2 sequences are SGHNT and YYREEE (reference sequence). Deletions cut 4 bases from V and 3 bases from J, with 11 bases between.

A few counts support this clonotype. This chain connects TRBV20-1 to TRBJ2-7; 12 nucleotides match TRBD2. Trimming removed 5 bases from V and 3 bases from J; junction bases left unmatched: 5. This CDR3 contains 14 residues. Germline lookup yields CDR1 DFQATT and CDR2 SNEGSKA (reference sequence). The CDR3: CSAPGLAGFYEQYF. The CDR3 DNA sequence: TGCAGTGCTCCCGGACTAGCGGGATTCTACGAGCAGTACTTC.

This clonotype has only a few counts. V is TRBV29-1 and J is TRBJ2-1; D might be TRBD1 (6 bases). V dropped 6 bases and J dropped 8 bases, with 17 bases sitting between them. From germline, CDR1 is SQVTM and CDR2 ANQGSEA. This CDR3 is 13 amino acids long. CDR3 amino acids: CSVVIRTGHEQFF. The DNA for the CDR3 is TGCAGCGTCGTCATTAGAACAGGGCATGAGCAGTTCTTC.

For the CDR3, the DNA is TGTGCCAGCAGCCAAGATTTCGGGGGAAGCTCCTACGAGCAGTACTTC. This encodes CASSQDFGGSSYEQYF. The chain links TRBV3-1 to TRBJ2-7; maybe TRBD2 (6 bases). The CDR3 covers 16 residues. The germline gives CDR1 LGHDT, CDR2 YNNKEL (reference sequence). The V gene lost 0 bases and the J gene lost 0 bases, with 12 bases spanning the gap.

This clonotype was detected only a few times. This sequence joins TRBV20-1 and TRBJ2-3; 12 bases align to TRBD2. V shed 4 bases and J 3 bases; nucleotides not matched to a gene: 5. The CDR3 runs 15 residues. CDR1 and CDR2 (germline): DFQATT, SNEGSKA (reference sequence). CDR3 loop: CSANPTSGRTDTQYF. For the CDR3, the DNA is TGCAGTGCTAACCCGACTAGCGGGAGAACAGATACGCAGTATTTT.

The V call is TRBV7-2, the J call TRBJ2-1; D unresolved. The CDR3 contains 17 residues. CDR1 SGHTA and CDR2 FQGNSA come from the germline V gene. V lost 1 base to trimming and J lost 0 bases, with 13 bases between them. The CDR3 nucleotides are TGTGCCAGCAGCTTAGAGTCGGCGGTTAGCTCCTACAATGAGCAGTTCTTC. Its translation is CASSLESAVSSYNEQFF.

The V and J genes are TRBV11-1 and TRBJ2-4; D unclear. Germline V gives CDR1 SGHAT, CDR2 FQDESV (reference sequence). The germline V and J ends were trimmed by 5 bases and 1 base, with 15 bases remaining between them. The CDR3 extends over 16 amino acids. The CDR3 spells CASSPQLQWAKNIQYF. The CDR3 DNA is TGTGCCAGCAGCCCTCAGCTCCAGTGGGCCAAAAACATTCAGTACTTC.

This clonotype turned up a few times. This sequence joins TRBV7-2 and TRBJ1-2; the match to TRBD1 covers 7 bases. Germline lookup yields CDR1 SGHTA and CDR2 FQGNSA. The CDR3 runs to 15 residues. Trimming at V came to 5 bases and at J to 8 bases, leaving 14 bases not matched to a gene. The CDR3, as DNA: TGTGCCAGCAGCGGGACTAAGGGGGCGTTCGCGGGCTACACCTTC. This translates into CASSGTKGAFAGYTF.

This clonotype has just a few counts. In nucleotides, the CDR3 is TGTGCCAGCAGCTTAGGGGTTAAGGAGCAGTTCTTC. Encoded protein: CASSLGVKEQFF. This chain joins TRBV7-2 and TRBJ2-1, with D unclear. V shed 1 base and J shed 10 bases, with 8 bases lying between them. Looked up from germline, CDR1 is SGHTA and CDR2 is FQGNSA. The CDR3 extends over 12 amino acids.

This clonotype has only a few counts. The chain is built from TRBV13 and TRBJ2-5; D possibly corresponds to TRBD1 (5 bases). CDR3 length equals 13 residues. The V gene lost 4 bases and the J gene lost 4 bases, with 10 bases spanning the gap. CDR1 is PRHDT and CDR2 is FYEKMQ in the germline V gene (reference sequence). The CDR3, as DNA: TGTGCCAGCAGCTCTGACAGTGGAGAGACCCAGTACTTC. Its protein is CASSSDSGETQYF.

The chain joins TRBV5-5 to TRBJ1-6, with TRBD1 identical over 7 bases. Per the germline V gene, CDR1 is SGHKS and CDR2 is YYEKEE (reference sequence). V trimming: 5 bases; J trimming: 9 bases; junction bases outside the gene matches: 8. There are 14 residues in the CDR3. This CDR3 reads CASSSQGQSSPLHF. In nucleotides, the CDR3 is TGTGCCAGCAGTAGCCAGGGACAGAGTTCACCCCTCCACTTT.

The CDR3: CASSSGLASMNEQFF. The CDR3 DNA reads as TGTGCCAGCAGCTCTGGACTAGCGAGTATGAATGAGCAGTTCTTC. The V gene is TRBV7-2, the J gene TRBJ2-1; 9 nucleotides agree with TRBD2. The CDR3 covers 15 residues. V was clipped by 4 bases and J by 7 bases; unmatched bases: 8. Germline V gives CDR1 SGHTA, CDR2 FQGNSA.